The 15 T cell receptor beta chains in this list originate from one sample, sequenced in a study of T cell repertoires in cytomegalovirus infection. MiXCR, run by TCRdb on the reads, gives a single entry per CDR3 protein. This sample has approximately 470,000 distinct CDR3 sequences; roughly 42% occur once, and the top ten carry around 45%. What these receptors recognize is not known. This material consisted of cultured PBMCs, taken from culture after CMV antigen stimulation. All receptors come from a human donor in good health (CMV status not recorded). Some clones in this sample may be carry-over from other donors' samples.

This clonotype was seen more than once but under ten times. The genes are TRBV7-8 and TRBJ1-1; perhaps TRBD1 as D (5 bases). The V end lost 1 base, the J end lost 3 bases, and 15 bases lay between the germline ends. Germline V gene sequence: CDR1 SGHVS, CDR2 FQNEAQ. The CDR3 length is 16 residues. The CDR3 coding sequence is TGTGCCAGCAGCTTAGATTGGTCGGGGGGGTACACTGAAGCTTTCTTT. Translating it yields CASSLDWSGGYTEAFF. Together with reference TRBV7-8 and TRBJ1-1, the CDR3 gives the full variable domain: GAGVSQSPRYKVAKRGQDVALRCDPISGHVSLFWYQQALGQGPEFLTYFQNEAQLDKSGLPSDRFFAERPEGSVSTLKIQRTQQEDSAVYLCASSLDWSGGYTEAFFGQGTRLTVV.

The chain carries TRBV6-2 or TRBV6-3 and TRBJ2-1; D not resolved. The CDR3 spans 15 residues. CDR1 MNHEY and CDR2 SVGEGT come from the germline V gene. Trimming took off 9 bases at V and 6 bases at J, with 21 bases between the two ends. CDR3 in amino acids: CASAGPQSFINEQFF. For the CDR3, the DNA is TGTGCCAGTGCCGGGCCCCAAAGTTTTATCAATGAGCAGTTCTTC.

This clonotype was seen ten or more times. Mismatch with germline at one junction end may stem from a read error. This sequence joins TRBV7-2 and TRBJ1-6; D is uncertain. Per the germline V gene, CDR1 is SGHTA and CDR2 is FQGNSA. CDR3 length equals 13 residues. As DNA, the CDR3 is TGTGCCAGCAGTTTAGCTGGGAATTCACCCCTCCACTTT. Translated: CASSLAGNSPLHF. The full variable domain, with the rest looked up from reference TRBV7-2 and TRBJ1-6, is GAGVSQSPSNKVTEKGKDVELRCDPISGHTALYWYRQSLGQGLEFLIYFQGNSAPDKSGLPSDRFSAERTGGSVSTLTIQRTQQEDSAVYLCASSLAGNSPLHFGNGTRLTVT.

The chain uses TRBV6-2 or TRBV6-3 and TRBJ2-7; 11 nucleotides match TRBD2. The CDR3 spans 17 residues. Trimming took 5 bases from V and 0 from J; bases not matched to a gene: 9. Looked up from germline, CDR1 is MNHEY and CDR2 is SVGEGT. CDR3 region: CASSKLAGAALSYEQYF. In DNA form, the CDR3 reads TGTGCCAGCAGTAAACTAGCGGGGGCCGCCCTCTCCTACGAGCAGTACTTC.

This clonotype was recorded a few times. CDR3 loop: CASSPTSGNHNEQFF. The CDR3, as DNA: TGTGCCAGCAGCCCGACTAGCGGGAACCACAATGAGCAGTTCTTC. The chain combines TRBV27 with TRBJ2-1; 11 bases are shared with TRBD2. V was clipped by 6 bases and J by 5 bases; unmatched bases: 6. Germline V lookup: CDR1 MNHEY, CDR2 SMNVEV (reference sequence). The CDR3 sequence is 15 residues long.

CDR3 region: CAISEEGISPLHF. In DNA, the CDR3 is TGTGCCATCAGTGAGGAGGGAATCTCACCCCTCCACTTT. J is TRBJ1-6 and V is TRBV10-3; D gene uncertain. V gave up 2 bases and J gave up 10 bases, with 9 bases separating them. CDR3 length: 13 amino acids. Germline values: CDR1 ENHRY, CDR2 SYGVKD.

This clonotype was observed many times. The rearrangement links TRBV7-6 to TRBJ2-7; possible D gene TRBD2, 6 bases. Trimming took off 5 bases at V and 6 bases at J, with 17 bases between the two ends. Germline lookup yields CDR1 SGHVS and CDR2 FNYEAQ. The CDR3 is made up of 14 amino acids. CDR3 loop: CASSPSGGNREQYF. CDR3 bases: TGTGCCAGCAGCCCGAGTGGCGGGAATCGCGAGCAGTACTTC.

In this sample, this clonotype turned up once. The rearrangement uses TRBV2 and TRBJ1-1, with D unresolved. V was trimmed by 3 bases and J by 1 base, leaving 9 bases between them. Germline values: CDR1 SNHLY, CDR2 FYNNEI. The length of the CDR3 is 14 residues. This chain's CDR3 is CASSDSRQNTEAFF. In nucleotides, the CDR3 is TGTGCCAGCAGTGACAGTAGACAGAACACTGAAGCTTTCTTT. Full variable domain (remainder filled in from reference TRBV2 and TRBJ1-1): EPEVTQTPSHQVTQMGQEVILRCVPISNHLYFYWYRQILGQKVEFLVSFYNNEISEKSEIFDDQFSVERPDGSNFTLKIRSTKLEDSAMYFCASSDSRQNTEAFFGQGTRLTVV.

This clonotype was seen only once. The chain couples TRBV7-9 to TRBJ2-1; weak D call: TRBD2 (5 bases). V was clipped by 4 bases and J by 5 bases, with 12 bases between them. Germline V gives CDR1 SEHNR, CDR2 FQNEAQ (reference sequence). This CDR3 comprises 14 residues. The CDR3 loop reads CASSSKRQNNEQFF. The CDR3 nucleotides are TGTGCCAGCAGCTCTAAGCGGCAGAACAATGAGCAGTTCTTC.

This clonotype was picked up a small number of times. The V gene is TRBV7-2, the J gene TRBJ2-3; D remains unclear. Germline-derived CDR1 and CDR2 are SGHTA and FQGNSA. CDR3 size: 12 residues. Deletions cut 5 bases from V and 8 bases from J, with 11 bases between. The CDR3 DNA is TGTGCCAGCAGCCGCCCTGATGGTACGCAGTATTTT. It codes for CASSRPDGTQYF.

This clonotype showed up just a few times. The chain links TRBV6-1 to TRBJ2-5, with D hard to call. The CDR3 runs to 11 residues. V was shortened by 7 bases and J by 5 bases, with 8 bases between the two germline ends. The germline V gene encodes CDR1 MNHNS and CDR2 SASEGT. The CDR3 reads CASTSLETQYF. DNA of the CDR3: TGTGCCAGCACGTCTCTGGAGACCCAGTACTTC.

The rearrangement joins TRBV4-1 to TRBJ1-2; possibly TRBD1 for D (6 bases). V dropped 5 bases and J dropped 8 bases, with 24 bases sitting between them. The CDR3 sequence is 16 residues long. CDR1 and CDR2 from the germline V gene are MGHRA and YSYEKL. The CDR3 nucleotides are TGCGCCAGCAGCTACAGACAGGAGGCGGAGACGGAAGGCTACACCTTC. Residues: CASSYRQEAETEGYTF.

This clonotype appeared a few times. CDR3 residues: CASSPFKWGYGYTF. CDR3 DNA: TGTGCCAGCAGCCCCTTCAAGTGGGGCTATGGCTACACCTTC. This chain joins TRBV7-8 and TRBJ1-2, with D unresolved. The CDR3 runs to 14 residues. CDR1 is SGHVS and CDR2 is FQNEAQ in the germline V gene. V was clipped by 5 bases and J by 4 bases, with 14 bases between them.

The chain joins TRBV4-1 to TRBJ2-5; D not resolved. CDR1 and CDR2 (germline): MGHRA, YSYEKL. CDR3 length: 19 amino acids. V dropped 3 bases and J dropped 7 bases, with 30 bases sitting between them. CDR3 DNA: TGCGCCAGCAGCCAGGTCCCCACACAATCCCGCGGATCGGTGGCGACCCAGTACTTC. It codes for CASSQVPTQSRGSVATQYF.

The CDR3 loop is CASSSQGINYEQYF. The CDR3, as DNA: TGTGCCAGCAGCTCACAGGGGATTAACTACGAGCAGTACTTC. The chain joins TRBV7-2 to TRBJ2-7, with 7 bases identical to TRBD1. This CDR3 is built from 14 residues. Germline V gene data show CDR1 as SGHTA and CDR2 as FQGNSA. The V gene end was trimmed by 4 bases and the J gene end by 3 bases; junction bases not matched to a gene: 6.